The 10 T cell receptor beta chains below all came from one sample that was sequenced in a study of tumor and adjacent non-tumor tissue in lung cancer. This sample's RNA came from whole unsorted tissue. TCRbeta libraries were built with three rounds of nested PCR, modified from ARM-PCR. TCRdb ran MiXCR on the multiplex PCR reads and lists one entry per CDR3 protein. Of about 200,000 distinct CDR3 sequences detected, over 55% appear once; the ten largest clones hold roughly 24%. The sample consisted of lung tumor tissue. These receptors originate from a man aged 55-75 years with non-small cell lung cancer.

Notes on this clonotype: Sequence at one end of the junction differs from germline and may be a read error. The CDR3 region is CSSSDGGTVGETQYF. In nucleotides, the CDR3 is TGCTCCAGCAGTGACGGGGGGACAGTGGGAGAGACCCAGTACTTC. The chain links TRBV10-1 to TRBJ2-5; D may be TRBD1 or TRBD2 (7 bases each). Germline V gene lookup returns CDR1 WNHNN and CDR2 SYGVQD (reference sequence). The length of the CDR3 is 15 residues.

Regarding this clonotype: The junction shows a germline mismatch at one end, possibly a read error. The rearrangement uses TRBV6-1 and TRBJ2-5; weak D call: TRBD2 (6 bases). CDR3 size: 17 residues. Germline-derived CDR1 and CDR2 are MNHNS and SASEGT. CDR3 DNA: TGTGCCAGCCGTGAACGTGGCGGGAAGGCAGTACGGGAGACCCACTACTTC. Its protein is CASRERGGKAVRETHYF.

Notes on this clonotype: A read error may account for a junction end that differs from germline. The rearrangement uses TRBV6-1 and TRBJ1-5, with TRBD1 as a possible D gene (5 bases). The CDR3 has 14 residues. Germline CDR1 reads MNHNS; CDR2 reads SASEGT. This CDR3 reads CVSTDRGAGQPQHF. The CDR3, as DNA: TGTGTCAGCACTGATAGGGGAGCGGGCCAGCCCCAGCATTTT.

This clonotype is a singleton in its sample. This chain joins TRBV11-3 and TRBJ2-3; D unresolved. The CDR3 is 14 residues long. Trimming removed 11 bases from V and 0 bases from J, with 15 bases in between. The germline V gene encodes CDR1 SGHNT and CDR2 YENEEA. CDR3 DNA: TGTGCCGGCACCCCCGACCATAGCACAGATACGCAGTATTTT. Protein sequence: CAGTPDHSTDTQYF. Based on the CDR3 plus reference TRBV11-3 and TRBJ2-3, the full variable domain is EAGVVQSPRYKIIEKKQPVAFWCNPISGHNTLYWYLQNLGQGPELLIRYENEEAVDDSQLPKDRFSAERLKGVDSTLKIQPAELGDSAVYLCAGTPDHSTDTQYFGPGTRLTVL.

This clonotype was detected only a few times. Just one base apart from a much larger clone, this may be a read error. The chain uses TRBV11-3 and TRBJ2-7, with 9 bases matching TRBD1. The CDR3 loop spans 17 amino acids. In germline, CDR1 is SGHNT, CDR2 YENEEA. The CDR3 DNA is TGTGCCAGCGGCTTAGGTGTAGGGACAGGGTGGAGCTACGAGCAGTACTTC. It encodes CASGLGVGTGWSYEQYF.

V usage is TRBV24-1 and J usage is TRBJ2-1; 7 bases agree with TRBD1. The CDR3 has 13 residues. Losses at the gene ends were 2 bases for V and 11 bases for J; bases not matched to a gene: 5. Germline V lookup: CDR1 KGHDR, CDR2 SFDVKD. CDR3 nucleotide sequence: TGTGCCACCAGTGATTCCACAGGGGCGAAGCAGTTCTTC. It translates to CATSDSTGAKQFF.

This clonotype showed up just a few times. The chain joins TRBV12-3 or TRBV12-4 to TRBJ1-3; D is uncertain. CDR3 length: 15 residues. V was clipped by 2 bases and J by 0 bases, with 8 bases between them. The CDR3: CASSLWTNSGNTIYF. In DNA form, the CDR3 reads TGTGCCAGCAGTTTATGGACTAACTCTGGAAACACCATATATTTT.

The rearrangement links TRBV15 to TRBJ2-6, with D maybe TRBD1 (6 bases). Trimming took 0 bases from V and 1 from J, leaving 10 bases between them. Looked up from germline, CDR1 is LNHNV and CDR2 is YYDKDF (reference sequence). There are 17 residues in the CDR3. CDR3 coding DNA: TGTGCCACCAGCAGAGATAGGGGGTCGTCTGGGGCCAACGTCCTGACTTTC. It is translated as CATSRDRGSSGANVLTF.

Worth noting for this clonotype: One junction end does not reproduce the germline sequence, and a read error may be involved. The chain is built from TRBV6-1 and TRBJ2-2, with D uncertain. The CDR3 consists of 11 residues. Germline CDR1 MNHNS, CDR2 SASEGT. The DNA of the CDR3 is TGTGCCAGCAGCATGCCCCGAGAGCTGTCTTTT. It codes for CASSMPRELSF.

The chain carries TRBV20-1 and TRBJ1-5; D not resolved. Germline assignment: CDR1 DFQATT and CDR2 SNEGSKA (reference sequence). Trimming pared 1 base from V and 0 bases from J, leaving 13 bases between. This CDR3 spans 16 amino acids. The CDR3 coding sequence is TGCAGTGCTAGAGTTAGGGCAGGCCATAGCAATCAGCCCCAGCATTTT. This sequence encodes CSARVRAGHSNQPQHF.